This TCR beta chain originates from a study of CD8 T cells in Susac syndrome. The germline CDR1 and CDR2 sequences are MNHNY and SVGAGI (reference sequence). The CDR3 is 14 residues long. The germline V and J ends were trimmed by 9 bases and 4 bases, with 16 bases remaining between them. RNA was extracted with the RNeasy kit, and a quantity of roughly 0.45 to 1 ug was reverse transcribed using random hexamers. TCR beta CDR3 was amplified by immunoSEQ multiplex PCR. This amplification extended across 54 Vbeta and 13 Jbeta segments. TCRdb fed the immunoSEQ multiplex PCR reads into MiXCR, producing one record per CDR3 protein. The sample contains 120,000 to 150,000 distinct CDR3 sequences, 95% of which appear only once. Relapsing-remitting disease, either stable or active, was present in the treatment-naive patients who were the multiple sclerosis controls.

This chain joins TRBV6-6 and TRBJ1-5; D is unclear. This TCR came from a human donor with multiple sclerosis. Source material: CD4+ T cells from PBMCs. The CDR3 nucleotides read TGTGCCAGTACTGCCCAGATAGCGAATCAGCCCCAGCATTTT. Its translation: CASTAQIANQPQHF.